The 21 T cell receptor beta chains below were found in one sample sequenced in a study of T cells in Graves' hyperthyroidism and ophthalmopathy. Amplification yielded TCR beta CDR3 regions, with RNA transcripts as the source. First-round RT-PCR with HTBI primers amplified the TCR CDR3 region. MiXCR, run by TCRdb on the multiplex PCR reads, gives a single entry per CDR3 protein. The sample holds 600,000 or so distinct CDR3 sequences; roughly 46% are singletons and the top ten take about 7.8%. The sequenced sample was peripheral blood or thyroid tissue (not recorded which). These receptor sequences come from a woman aged 18-35 years with Graves' hyperthyroidism.

This clonotype was observed a handful of times. An end of the junction differs from the germline gene, which may be a read error. V gene TRBV7-3 combines with J gene TRBJ1-6; 8 nucleotides line up with TRBD1. The V gene's germline CDR1 is SGHTA and CDR2 FQGTGA. The CDR3 spans 14 residues. The CDR3 protein is CASSSRQGLSPLHF. The CDR3 coding sequence is TGCGCCAGCAGCTCACGACAGGGGCTCTCACCCCTCCACTTT.

The gene calls are TRBV25-1 and TRBJ2-3; 10 bases match TRBD2. Germline V CDR1 and CDR2: MGHDK, SYGVNS. The trim removed 6 bases at V and 4 bases at J, leaving 4 bases unmatched. The CDR3 has 14 residues. The CDR3 here is CASSLAGVADTQYF. CDR3 coding DNA: TGTGCCAGCAGCCTAGCGGGAGTGGCAGATACGCAGTATTTT.

This clonotype came up a few times. The chain employs TRBV7-6 and TRBJ2-7; D may be TRBD1 or TRBD2 (5 bases each). This CDR3 region has 14 residues. The V gene lost 0 bases and the J gene lost 6 bases, with 12 bases spanning the gap. CDR1 and CDR2 (germline): SGHVS, FNYEAQ. The CDR3: CASSLARTQGEQYF. For the CDR3, the DNA is TGTGCCAGCAGCTTAGCCCGGACTCAGGGCGAGCAGTACTTC.

As concerns this clonotype: One junction end disagrees with the germline gene, perhaps due to a read error. This chain uses TRBV15 with TRBJ2-2; weak D call: TRBD2 (5 bases). The CDR3 loop spans 13 amino acids. Germline V gene data show CDR1 as LNHNV and CDR2 as YYDKDF (reference sequence). In DNA, the CDR3 is TGTGCCACCAGCCGACGGAACACCGGGGAGCTGTCTTGG. This codes for CATSRRNTGELSW.

The chain links TRBV7-9 to TRBJ1-5; no clear D gene. Germline-derived CDR1 and CDR2 are SEHNR and FQNEAQ (reference sequence). CDR3 length: 15 amino acids. V was trimmed by 2 bases and J by 3 bases, leaving 11 bases between them. CDR3 bases: TGTGCCAGCAGCTTATCTCCATGGGTCAATCAGCCCCAGCATTTT. Its translation is CASSLSPWVNQPQHF. The whole variable domain, remainder taken from reference TRBV7-9 and TRBJ1-5, is DTGVSQNPRHKITKRGQNVTFRCDPISEHNRLYWYRQTLGQGPEFLTYFQNEAQLEKSRLLSDRFSAERPKGSFSTLEIQRTEQGDSAMYLCASSLSPWVNQPQHFGDGTRLSIL.

There are many counts of this clonotype. V is TRBV7-9 and J is TRBJ2-7, with D hard to call. This CDR3 contains 11 residues. Per the germline V gene, CDR1 is SEHNR and CDR2 is FQNEAQ (reference sequence). Trimming removed 4 bases at V and 6 bases at J, with 7 bases between. The CDR3 spells CASSSGLEQYF. In DNA form, the CDR3 reads TGTGCCAGCAGCTCGGGTCTCGAGCAGTACTTC.

The gene calls are TRBV2 and TRBJ2-5, with 9 bases matching TRBD2. Unmatched junction bases numbered 9, after V lost 6 bases and J lost 4 bases. The germline gives CDR1 SNHLY, CDR2 FYNNEI. CDR3 length: 15 amino acids. In DNA form, the CDR3 reads TGTGCCAGCAGGTTCGGGACTAGCTTCCGAGAGACCCAGTACTTC. This encodes CASRFGTSFRETQYF. Full variable domain (remainder filled in from reference TRBV2 and TRBJ2-5): EPEVTQTPSHQVTQMGQEVILRCVPISNHLYFYWYRQILGQKVEFLVSFYNNEISEKSEIFDDQFSVERPDGSNFTLKIRSTKLEDSAMYFCASRFGTSFRETQYFGPGTRLLVL.

The rearrangement uses TRBV9 and TRBJ1-2, with TRBD1 as a possible D gene (6 bases). The V gene's germline CDR1 is SGDLS and CDR2 YYNGEE. V was shortened by 0 bases and J by 4 bases, with 16 bases between the two germline ends. This CDR3 is built from 16 residues. For the CDR3, the DNA is TGTGCCAGCAGCGTAGGAACAGGGATTCGGGGCTATGGCTACACCTTC. It codes for CASSVGTGIRGYGYTF.

This clonotype has more than one count but fewer than ten. The J gene is TRBJ2-5, the V gene TRBV29-1, with a possible D match to TRBD2 (5 bases). The CDR3 is made up of 13 amino acids. Germline-derived CDR1 and CDR2 are SQVTM and ANQGSEA. The ends were cut back, 4 bases at V and 5 bases at J, with 14 bases in the middle. The CDR3 DNA follows: TGCAGCGTTGGAAAGGCAGGAGGCGAGACCCAGTACTTC. Protein product: CSVGKAGGETQYF.

The J gene is TRBJ2-5, the V gene TRBV7-2; D remains ambiguous. V was shortened by 5 bases and J by 3 bases, with 16 bases between the two germline ends. The germline V gene encodes CDR1 SGHTA and CDR2 FQGNSA. CDR3 length equals 15 residues. The CDR3 is CASSQGIRSKETQYF. The CDR3 coding sequence is TGTGCCAGCAGCCAAGGTATCCGGTCTAAAGAGACCCAGTACTTC. Full variable domain (outside the CDR3, taken from reference TRBV7-2 and TRBJ2-5): GAGVSQSPSNKVTEKGKDVELRCDPISGHTALYWYRQSLGQGLEFLIYFQGNSAPDKSGLPSDRFSAERTGGSVSTLTIQRTQQEDSAVYLCASSQGIRSKETQYFGPGTRLLVL.

This clonotype was detected many times. The gene calls are TRBV15 and TRBJ1-3; D gene unclear. V was clipped by 1 base and J by 8 bases, with 15 bases between them. CDR1 and CDR2 from the germline V gene are LNHNV and YYDKDF (reference sequence). CDR3 length equals 15 residues. CDR3: CATSRVKWLSDTIYF. The DNA for the CDR3 is TGTGCCACCAGCAGAGTCAAGTGGCTATCCGACACCATATATTTT.

V usage is TRBV2 and J usage is TRBJ2-5; D remains unclear. CDR1 SNHLY and CDR2 FYNNEI come from the germline V gene. This CDR3 spans 13 amino acids. The V end was cut by 7 bases, the J end by 5 bases, with 14 bases between. Here the CDR3 DNA reads TGTGCCAGCAAAGGGCTTATCAGTGAGACCCAGTACTTC. The encoded protein is CASKGLISETQYF. The full variable domain, in which reference TRBV2 and TRBJ2-5 provide the parts outside the CDR3, is EPEVTQTPSHQVTQMGQEVILRCVPISNHLYFYWYRQILGQKVEFLVSFYNNEISEKSEIFDDQFSVERPDGSNFTLKIRSTKLEDSAMYFCASKGLISETQYFGPGTRLLVL.

This clonotype has a handful of counts. The rearrangement links TRBV11-3 to TRBJ2-3, with a possible D match to TRBD2 (6 bases). Per the germline V gene, CDR1 is SGHNT and CDR2 is YENEEA. The CDR3 sequence is 14 residues long. Deletions cut 3 bases from V and 5 bases from J, with 12 bases between. CDR3 protein: CASSFAGPGDTQYF. The CDR3 DNA follows: TGTGCCAGCAGCTTCGCGGGACCGGGAGATACGCAGTATTTT.

In nucleotides, the CDR3 is TGTGCCAGTAGTATCAATCCGGGGGGCAATTCTGCGGAAGCTTTCTTT. This sequence encodes CASSINPGGNSAEAFF. This chain connects TRBV19 to TRBJ1-1, with a possible D match to TRBD1 (6 bases). Looked up from germline, CDR1 is LNHDA and CDR2 is SQIVND (reference sequence). Trimming stripped 3 bases from V and 8 bases from J, with 22 bases between. The CDR3 sequence is 16 residues long.

This clonotype was observed a handful of times. This chain connects TRBV11-2 to TRBJ2-2, with 10 bases that match TRBD1. The germline V gene encodes CDR1 SGHAT and CDR2 FQNNGV. Trimming removed 5 bases from V and 6 bases from J; junction bases left unmatched: 3. The CDR3 has 14 amino acids. CDR3 residues: CASSGTGEAGELFF. The CDR3 DNA is TGTGCCAGCAGCGGGACAGGGGAGGCCGGGGAGCTGTTTTTT. Complete variable domain (other parts from reference TRBV11-2 and TRBJ2-2): EAGVAQSPRYKIIEKRQSVAFWCNPISGHATLYWYQQILGQGPKLLIQFQNNGVVDDSQLPKDRFSAERLKGVDSTLKIQPAKLEDSAVYLCASSGTGEAGELFFGEGSRLTVL.

This chain uses TRBV7-9 with TRBJ2-2; 8 nucleotides match TRBD2. V was clipped by 5 bases and J by 6 bases; unmatched bases: 11. CDR3 size: 16 residues. The germline CDR1 and CDR2 sequences are SEHNR and FQNEAQ (reference sequence). Here the CDR3 reads CASSLPGTSDAGELFF. In DNA form, the CDR3 reads TGTGCCAGCAGCCTTCCCGGGACTAGTGACGCCGGGGAGCTGTTTTTT. Full variable domain (missing parts from reference TRBV7-9 and TRBJ2-2): DTGVSQNPRHKITKRGQNVTFRCDPISEHNRLYWYRQTLGQGPEFLTYFQNEAQLEKSRLLSDRFSAERPKGSFSTLEIQRTEQGDSAMYLCASSLPGTSDAGELFFGEGSRLTVL.

About this clonotype itself: A much more abundant neighbour one base away suggests this may be a read error. The V and J genes are TRBV7-3 and TRBJ2-7, with D perhaps TRBD2 (6 bases). V was shortened by 6 bases and J by 3 bases, with 15 bases between the two germline ends. Germline V lookup: CDR1 SGHTA, CDR2 FQGTGA. There are 14 residues in the CDR3. CDR3 amino acids: CASRKTGGNYEQYF. Written as DNA, the CDR3 is TGTGCCAGCAGGAAGACTGGCGGGAACTACGAGCAGTACTTC.

The sample holds many counts of this clonotype. This sequence joins TRBV29-1 and TRBJ2-7; 10 bases are shared with TRBD2. Germline V gene lookup returns CDR1 SQVTM and CDR2 ANQGSEA. The CDR3 extends over 14 amino acids. The V segment lost 4 bases and the J segment 1 base; nucleotides outside the gene matches: 4. CDR3 loop: CSVAFSGRSYEQYF. CDR3 bases: TGCAGCGTTGCTTTTAGCGGGAGGTCCTACGAGCAGTACTTC.

The V call is TRBV20-1, the J call TRBJ1-1; TRBD1 aligns across 7 bases. The CDR3 has 12 residues. Germline trimming cut 5 bases from V and 4 bases from J; bases unmatched to any gene: 4. Germline CDR1 is DFQATT and CDR2 is SNEGSKA (reference sequence). The CDR3: CSAYRDSTEAFF. The CDR3 nucleotides are TGCAGTGCTTACCGGGACAGCACTGAAGCTTTCTTT.

The table lists this clonotype with many counts. This chain joins TRBV2 and TRBJ1-4, with 7 bases fitting TRBD1. The germline V gene has CDR1 SNHLY and CDR2 FYNNEI. Trimming cost V 8 bases and J 5 bases; bases outside gene matches: 5. This CDR3 spans 13 amino acids. CDR3 in DNA: TGTGCCAGCCAGGGACAGATAAATGAAAAACTGTTTTTT. As protein: CASQGQINEKLFF.

This clonotype was found a few times. The chain joins TRBV7-9 to TRBJ2-5; D ambiguous. Germline CDR1 is SEHNR and CDR2 is FQNEAQ (reference sequence). This CDR3 is built from 13 residues. Trimming cost V 8 bases and J 1 base, with 11 bases left between them. The CDR3 DNA follows: TGTGCCAGCGGATCGCCCCGCCAAGAGACCCAGTACTTC. It translates to CASGSPRQETQYF.